Detailed here is one TCR beta chain. Its antigen is unidentified. TCRdb's table, derived via immunoSEQ multiplex PCR, lists solely in-frame clones and lacks some. The sample lists more than 40,000 clones, 80% occurring once. Time point denoted: cycle 4 day 1 (C4D1), after more than 5 weeks of nivolumab. After autologous stem cell transplantation all patients relapsed, and prior brentuximab vedotin exposure differed between cohorts. The record originates from a study of PD-1 blockade in classical Hodgkin lymphoma. The CDR3 runs to 19 residues. Trimming left V 2 bases short and J 2 bases short, with 25 bases between. Study-wide points: A significant rise in TCR diversity was seen by C4D1 for CD4+ cells but not for CD8+ cells.

This TCR was sampled from a human donor with classical Hodgkin lymphoma. This chain joins TRBV5-3 and TRBJ1-2; D possibly corresponds to TRBD1 (5 bases). TRBV5-3 is recorded as an ORF, its role being uncertain. Specimen: peripheral blood mononuclear cells (PBMCs), collected before the fourth cycle of nivolumab. The CDR3 DNA sequence: TGTGCCAGAAGCTTTGCTTGCTTGCCCGACAGAGAACGCAACTATGGCTACACCTTC. Translation: CARSFACLPDRERNYGYTF.